What follows are 11 T cell receptor beta chains derived from one specimen sequenced in a study of response to subunit inactivated influenza vaccine. TCRdb reprocessed the RT-PCR reads with MiXCR, giving one entry per CDR3 protein. This table has roughly 500,000 distinct CDR3 sequences, less than 25% appearing once. This same sample was also taken into another study, of T cells expressing NK-cell markers. Per that paper: Beta-chain TCR cDNA was generated via 5'RACE template switching with UMIs.

The starting material was CD4+ T cells sorted from PBMCs, obtained 11 to 12 days after vaccination. The receptors stem from a man between 50 and 59 years old who received an inactivated influenza vaccine.

This clonotype was counted a few times. The chain couples TRBV5-6 to TRBJ1-2; D unresolved. Looked up from germline, CDR1 is SGHDT and CDR2 is YYEEEE. The CDR3 is 14 residues long. V lost 2 bases and J 4 bases, leaving 12 bases between the germline ends. This CDR3 reads CASSFEGILYGYTF. CDR3 bases: TGTGCCAGCAGCTTCGAGGGAATCCTCTATGGCTACACCTTC.

This clonotype was seen only a few times. This chain uses TRBV25-1 with TRBJ1-1, with 7 nucleotides matching TRBD1. Losses at the gene ends were 7 bases for V and 4 bases for J; bases not matched to a gene: 6. This CDR3 comprises 13 residues. From germline, CDR1 is MGHDK and CDR2 SYGVNS. The CDR3 DNA follows: TGTGCCAGCACCCTACAGGGGCGCACTGAAGCTTTCTTT. Translated: CASTLQGRTEAFF. The full variable domain, its missing parts supplied by reference TRBV25-1 and TRBJ1-1, is EADIYQTPRYLVIGTGKKITLECSQTMGHDKMYWYQQDPGMELHLIHYSYGVNSTEKGDLSSESTVSRIRTEHFPLTLESARPSHTSQYLCASTLQGRTEAFFGQGTRLTVV.

V usage is TRBV5-1 and J usage is TRBJ2-7; 7 nucleotides line up with TRBD1. The germline V gene encodes CDR1 SGHRS and CDR2 YFSETQ. V lost 4 bases and J lost 5; bases outside the gene matches: 3. The CDR3 has 12 residues. This chain's CDR3 is CASSPTGHEQYF. The CDR3 bases are TGCGCCAGCAGCCCGACAGGGCACGAGCAGTACTTC.

This chain links TRBV29-1 with TRBJ2-5; D is possibly TRBD1 or TRBD2 (5 bases each). V was cut by 4 bases and J by 4 bases, with 13 bases left in between. CDR3 length equals 13 residues. Germline CDR1 SQVTM, CDR2 ANQGSEA. CDR3 nucleotides: TGCAGCGTTGCGGGACGGTTGCGAGAGACCCAGTACTTC. It is translated as CSVAGRLRETQYF.

The chain has TRBV5-1 and TRBJ1-1; D is unclear. V shed 5 bases and J shed 2 bases, with 16 bases lying between them. CDR1 and CDR2 from the germline V gene are SGHRS and YFSETQ. The CDR3 covers 15 residues. CDR3 sequence: CASSFKASVNTEAFF. CDR3 DNA sequence: TGCGCCAGCAGTTTTAAGGCCTCAGTAAACACTGAAGCTTTCTTT.

The table lists this clonotype with a few counts. The V gene is TRBV27, the J gene TRBJ2-3; the match to TRBD2 covers 12 bases. The CDR3 spans 16 residues. Germline lookup yields CDR1 MNHEY and CDR2 SMNVEV (reference sequence). J gave up 1 base and V 5 bases, and 4 bases lay outside the gene matches. Here the CDR3 DNA reads TGTGCCAGCAGTCAAAGACTAGCGGGAGGCACAGATACGCAGTATTTT. Translated: CASSQRLAGGTDTQYF.

This clonotype has a handful of counts. The chain is built from TRBV9 and TRBJ1-5, with TRBD1 as a possible D gene (5 bases). CDR3 length: 18 amino acids. Germline V gene sequence: CDR1 SGDLS, CDR2 YYNGEE. Trimming took off 0 bases at V and 3 bases at J, with 19 bases between the two ends. CDR3 bases: TGTGCCAGCAGCGTAGGATTTCGGGACGGCAGTCTCAATCAGCCCCAGCATTTT. As protein: CASSVGFRDGSLNQPQHF.

Only a few counts were recorded for this clonotype. The J gene is TRBJ2-7, the V gene TRBV20-1; either TRBD1 or TRBD2 may fit D (6 bases each). The CDR3 contains 14 residues. CDR1 and CDR2 (germline): DFQATT, SNEGSKA (reference sequence). V was cut by 3 bases and J by 3 bases, with 15 bases left in between. The CDR3 spells CSARSPGGYYEQYF. The CDR3 coding sequence is TGCAGTGCTAGGTCCCCCGGGGGCTACTACGAGCAGTACTTC.

This clonotype occurred once. The V gene is TRBV5-1, the J gene TRBJ2-7, with D perhaps being TRBD1 or TRBD2 (5 bases each). Trimming removed 0 bases at V and 6 bases at J, with 13 bases between. The CDR3 sequence is 14 residues long. The V gene's germline CDR1 is SGHRS and CDR2 YFSETQ. The CDR3 reads CASSLGGGGSEQYF. CDR3 sequence (DNA): TGCGCCAGCAGCTTGGGTGGGGGTGGAAGCGAGCAGTACTTC.

CDR3: CATSRDLDVLYGYTF. CDR3 coding DNA: TGTGCCACCAGCAGAGATCTTGACGTTCTCTATGGCTACACCTTC. This chain connects TRBV15 to TRBJ1-2; no clear D. This CDR3 has 15 amino acids. V lost 0 bases and J 4 bases, leaving 12 bases between the germline ends. Per the germline V gene, CDR1 is LNHNV and CDR2 is YYDKDF (reference sequence).

The chain employs TRBV20-1 and TRBJ2-7; TRBD1 matches 8 bases. V lost 5 bases, J lost 4 bases, and 7 bases stayed unmatched. Germline-derived CDR1 and CDR2 are DFQATT and SNEGSKA (reference sequence). This CDR3 has 13 amino acids. The CDR3 loop reads CSAVGTGVYEQYF. The CDR3 nucleotides are TGCAGTGCTGTTGGGACAGGCGTGTACGAGCAGTACTTC.